Shown below are 25 T cell receptor beta chains from a single sample sequenced in a study of T cells in Graves' hyperthyroidism and ophthalmopathy. TCR beta CDR3 region amplification was performed from RNA transcripts. TCR CDR3 underwent first-round RT-PCR with the HTBI primer set. TCRdb recomputed calls from the multiplex PCR reads with MiXCR, one row per CDR3 protein. Here the sample spans 300,000 to 450,000 distinct CDR3 sequences, about a sixth being singletons. Material for sequencing was blood. Receptors originate from a woman in her 30s with Graves' hyperthyroidism that later progressed to Graves' ophthalmopathy.

The genes are TRBV29-1 and TRBJ2-1; 7 bases match TRBD2. Looked up from germline, CDR1 is SQVTM and CDR2 is ANQGSEA. V lost 6 bases to trimming and J lost 10 bases; unmatched junction nucleotides: 6. The CDR3 totals 11 residues. DNA for the CDR3: TGCAGCGTAGATAAGACTAGCGAGCAGTTCTTC. It codes for CSVDKTSEQFF.

This clonotype was counted at least ten times. The gene calls are TRBV5-1 and TRBJ2-5; 13 bases map to TRBD2. V was pared by 4 bases and J by 5 bases, with 8 bases of the junction left unmatched. The CDR3 sequence is 16 residues long. The germline V gene has CDR1 SGHRS and CDR2 YFSETQ. The CDR3 nucleotides read TGCGCCAGCAGCCGAGGACTAGCGGGAGCTTATGAGACCCAGTACTTC. This codes for CASSRGLAGAYETQYF.

This clonotype was picked up many times. This rearrangement joins TRBV28 to TRBJ1-2, with 8 bases that match TRBD1. Germline V gene sequence: CDR1 MDHEN, CDR2 SYDVKM. The ends lost 4 bases at V and 7 bases at J; junction bases unmatched: 14. This CDR3 region has 16 residues. CDR3 bases: TGTGCCAGCAGTTCCCGTGACAGGGGCGTAGGTACTGGCTACACCTTC. Protein product: CASSSRDRGVGTGYTF.

In this sample, this clonotype turned up a few times. The chain couples TRBV6-6 to TRBJ2-2, with 7 bases aligning to TRBD2. This CDR3 is 16 amino acids long. J lost 1 base, V lost 0 bases, and 2 bases had no gene match. The germline V gene has CDR1 MNHNY and CDR2 SVGAGI (reference sequence). The CDR3 protein is CASSYSASGNTGELFF. The CDR3, as DNA: TGTGCCAGCAGTTACTCGGCTAGCGGGAACACCGGGGAGCTGTTTTTT.

This clonotype was seen a handful of times. This sequence joins TRBV28 and TRBJ1-1, with D tentatively TRBD1 (5 bases). The CDR3 has 14 amino acids. Germline V gene data show CDR1 as MDHEN and CDR2 as SYDVKM. The V end was cut by 5 bases, the J end by 2 bases, with 12 bases between. CDR3 region: CASSPWGSNTEAFF. The CDR3, as DNA: TGTGCCAGCAGTCCCTGGGGCAGCAACACTGAAGCTTTCTTT.

This clonotype was picked up a small number of times. The V call is TRBV6-1, the J call TRBJ2-1, with 10 bases matching TRBD1. The J segment lost 4 bases and the V segment lost 8 bases, leaving 2 bases of the junction unmatched. This CDR3 has 13 residues. CDR1 MNHNS and CDR2 SASEGT come from the germline V gene. DNA of the CDR3: TGTGCCAGCGCGGGACAGGGGTACAATGAGCAGTTCTTC. Translation: CASAGQGYNEQFF.

This clonotype appeared many times. The rearrangement joins TRBV4-1 to TRBJ2-5; D unclear. Germline V lookup: CDR1 MGHRA, CDR2 YSYEKL. The CDR3 is 14 amino acids. V was cut by 1 base and J by 1 base, with 7 bases left in between. The CDR3 protein is CASSQALSQETQYF. The CDR3 nucleotides read TGCGCCAGCAGCCAAGCTCTAAGCCAAGAGACCCAGTACTTC.

V gene TRBV15 combines with J gene TRBJ2-1, with 7 bases matching TRBD1. Germline V gives CDR1 LNHNV, CDR2 YYDKDF (reference sequence). CDR3 length equals 17 residues. J gave up 0 bases and V 4 bases, and 9 bases lay outside the gene matches. For the CDR3, the DNA is TGTGCCACCAGCACCCTAGGACAGGACAGCTCCTACAATGAGCAGTTCTTC. Protein: CATSTLGQDSSYNEQFF.

The table lists this clonotype with many counts. The V and J genes are TRBV29-1 and TRBJ2-5, with 9 bases aligning to TRBD1. Trimming took 2 bases from V and 1 from J; bases not matched to a gene: 2. This CDR3 has 14 residues. From germline, CDR1 is SQVTM and CDR2 ANQGSEA. The CDR3: CSVEMGQGQETQYF. The DNA for the CDR3 is TGCAGCGTTGAAATGGGACAGGGCCAAGAGACCCAGTACTTC.

This clonotype was recorded at least ten times. The CDR3 DNA follows: TGTGCCTGGAGTCGAGGGGGTGGGACTGGCTACACCTTC. The encoded protein is CAWSRGGGTGYTF. The chain joins TRBV30 to TRBJ1-2; D might be TRBD1 (6 bases). The ends were cut back, 2 bases at V and 7 bases at J, with 14 bases in the middle. There are 13 residues in the CDR3. The germline V gene has CDR1 GTSNPN and CDR2 SVGIG (reference sequence).

This chain links TRBV18 with TRBJ1-5; a possible D gene is TRBD1 (5 bases). Trimming stripped 5 bases from V and 0 bases from J, with 17 bases between. The germline V gene has CDR1 KGHSH and CDR2 LQKENI. The CDR3 extends over 17 amino acids. CDR3: CASSTKQEIDSNQPQHF. The CDR3 coding sequence is TGTGCCAGCTCAACGAAACAGGAGATCGATAGCAATCAGCCCCAGCATTTT.

This clonotype was seen at least ten times. The chain combines TRBV5-1 with TRBJ2-3; TRBD2 is a possible D gene (5 bases). CDR1 is SGHRS and CDR2 is YFSETQ in the germline V gene. The V end was cut by 4 bases, the J end by 5 bases, with 8 bases between. The CDR3 is 12 residues long. CDR3 protein: CASSEGEDTQYF. CDR3 DNA: TGCGCCAGCAGCGAGGGTGAAGATACGCAGTATTTT.

The sample holds a few counts of this clonotype. This rearrangement joins TRBV25-1 to TRBJ1-1; TRBD1 might be the D (5 bases). V was cut by 0 bases and J by 4 bases, with 12 bases left in between. The CDR3 totals 15 residues. Germline CDR1 MGHDK, CDR2 SYGVNS. The DNA for the CDR3 is TGTGCCAGCAGTGAATACCAGGGAAAGAGCACTGAAGCTTTCTTT. Translating gives CASSEYQGKSTEAFF.

This clonotype was seen only once. This chain joins TRBV5-1 and TRBJ2-7; possible D gene TRBD1, 6 bases. V gave up 3 bases and J gave up 3 bases, with 16 bases separating them. Per germline, CDR1 SGHRS and CDR2 YFSETQ. This CDR3 spans 15 amino acids. The CDR3 bases are TGCGCCAGCAGCTACCACAGGGTAGAGGACTACGAGCAGTACTTC. Its protein is CASSYHRVEDYEQYF.

This clonotype has a count of ten or more. The chain carries TRBV20-1 and TRBJ2-7, with D unclear. The CDR3 consists of 15 residues. Looked up from germline, CDR1 is DFQATT and CDR2 is SNEGSKA (reference sequence). Deletions cut 0 bases from V and 5 bases from J, with 17 bases between. Written as DNA, the CDR3 is TGCAGTGCTAGAGACCTGGCGGCACATGGCCACGAGCAGTACTTC. Protein product: CSARDLAAHGHEQYF.

This clonotype has a count of ten or more. V and J are TRBV20-1 and TRBJ1-2; 7 bases match TRBD1. Germline lookup yields CDR1 DFQATT and CDR2 SNEGSKA (reference sequence). Unmatched junction bases numbered 3, after V lost 5 bases and J lost 6 bases. The CDR3 sequence is 11 residues long. The CDR3: CSAWDSDGYTF. In nucleotides, the CDR3 is TGCAGTGCTTGGGACAGCGATGGCTACACCTTC.

The rearrangement uses TRBV7-9 and TRBJ2-7; 10 bases match TRBD1. V was pared by 1 base and J by 3 bases, with 3 bases of the junction left unmatched. Germline lookup yields CDR1 SEHNR and CDR2 FQNEAQ (reference sequence). This CDR3 is built from 15 residues. Here the CDR3 reads CASSLVGTGVYEQYF. Written as DNA, the CDR3 is TGTGCCAGCAGCTTAGTTGGGACAGGGGTCTACGAGCAGTACTTC.

This clonotype was recorded many times. The chain couples TRBV28 to TRBJ1-5; no reliable D call. Germline CDR1 reads MDHEN; CDR2 reads SYDVKM. Trimming cost V 3 bases and J 6 bases, with 15 bases left between them. The CDR3 runs 15 residues. This CDR3 is CASSFEVIFGQPQHF. As DNA, the CDR3 is TGTGCCAGCAGTTTTGAGGTGATCTTCGGTCAGCCCCAGCATTTT.

A few counts support this clonotype. Sequence at one end of the junction differs from germline and may be a read error. The CDR3 loop is CASQRSGYTGEPFF. The CDR3, as DNA: TGTGCCAGCCAGAGGTCGGGTTATACCGGGGAGCCGTTTTTT. The chain uses TRBV6-9 and TRBJ2-2; D possibly corresponds to TRBD2 (5 bases). The CDR3 totals 14 residues. From germline, CDR1 is MNHGY and CDR2 SVAAGI.

This clonotype turned up a few times. CDR3 sequence: CASSIRGQLSGYTF. As DNA, the CDR3 is TGTGCCAGCTCAATTAGGGGGCAATTATCTGGCTACACCTTC. The J gene is TRBJ1-2, the V gene TRBV6-1; 7 bases are shared with TRBD1. V lost 8 bases to trimming and J lost 7 bases; unmatched junction nucleotides: 13. The CDR3 is 14 amino acids. CDR1 is MNHNS, CDR2 SASEGT, per germline.

This clonotype was seen repeatedly, ten times or more. V and J are TRBV20-1 and TRBJ1-4; D call uncertain. CDR3 length: 14 residues. With 5 bases removed from V and 3 bases from J, the gap between germline ends came to 13 bases. Germline CDR1 is DFQATT and CDR2 is SNEGSKA (reference sequence). This CDR3 is CSAVESSANEKLFF. The CDR3 coding sequence is TGCAGTGCTGTTGAAAGTTCGGCTAATGAAAAACTGTTTTTT.

This clonotype was found a few times. This may be a read error, as it is one base from a much larger clone. CDR3 sequence: CASSQVGSGETQYF. CDR3 nucleotides: TGCGCCAGCAGCCAAGTGGGGTCGGGGGAGACCCAGTACTTC. The V call is TRBV4-1, the J call TRBJ2-5; D perhaps matches TRBD2 (5 bases). The germline V gene encodes CDR1 MGHRA and CDR2 YSYEKL. V lost 1 base and J lost 5, with 11 bases in between. The CDR3 runs to 14 residues.

This clonotype has just a few counts. CDR3 nucleotide sequence: TGCGCCAGCAGCCAAGAGGCCGGCGGGGCTAGCGGGAAGAATGAGCAGTTCTTC. Its protein is CASSQEAGGASGKNEQFF. J is TRBJ2-1 and V is TRBV4-1; 9 nucleotides agree with TRBD2. V was pared by 0 bases and J by 7 bases, with 13 bases of the junction left unmatched. The length of the CDR3 is 18 residues. The germline V gene has CDR1 MGHRA and CDR2 YSYEKL.

In its sample, this clonotype was seen many times. V is TRBV5-4 and J is TRBJ2-3; TRBD2 agrees at 7 bases. J lost 0 bases, V lost 4 bases, and 11 bases had no gene match. CDR1 and CDR2 (germline): SGHNT, YYREEE (reference sequence). The CDR3 covers 17 residues. The CDR3 region has the DNA TGTGCCAGCAGCCCGGGGGGTAGCGTAGCTAGCACAGATACGCAGTATTTT. Protein sequence: CASSPGGSVASTDTQYF.

The J gene is TRBJ1-5, the V gene TRBV12-3 or TRBV12-4; D is undetermined. This CDR3 is built from 15 residues. The V and J ends lost 5 bases and 7 bases respectively, with 18 bases between them. CDR3 residues: CASSLTRFVDQPQHF. Here the CDR3 DNA reads TGTGCCAGCAGTCTCACGCGTTTCGTAGACCAGCCCCAGCATTTT.